One and the same sample provided the 19 T cell receptor beta chains below, sequenced in a study of T cell responses to AZD1222 COVID-19 vaccine. Assay used: immunoSEQ multiplex PCR; TCRdb lists only in-frame clones, some missing. The sample lists more than 95,000 clones; around 89% were seen once. The sequencing used peripheral blood, collected on day 0 of AZD1222 vaccination. The receptors derive from an adult in good health.

The rearrangement uses TRBV7-9 and TRBJ2-5; weak D call: TRBD1 (6 bases). Germline V CDR1 and CDR2: SEHNR, FQNEAQ (reference sequence). This CDR3 is 15 amino acids long. Deletions cut 5 bases from V and 1 base from J, with 14 bases between. This chain's CDR3 is CASSQQGGLQETQYF. The CDR3 DNA is TGTGCCAGCAGCCAACAGGGCGGTCTCCAAGAGACCCAGTACTTC.

This clone has only one observation. This chain joins TRBV4-3 and TRBJ1-2, with D possibly matching TRBD1 (6 bases). Germline V gene lookup returns CDR1 LGHNA and CDR2 YSLEER. CDR3 length: 16 amino acids. V was clipped by 1 base and J by 2 bases, with 14 bases between them. CDR3: CASSQGSYRDNYGYTF. CDR3 coding DNA: TGCGCCAGCAGCCAAGGGTCGTACAGGGACAACTATGGCTACACCTTC.

This clone showed up just a few times. V and J are TRBV11-3 and TRBJ2-1, with a possible D match to TRBD1 (6 bases). CDR1 SGHNT and CDR2 YENEEA come from the germline V gene. With 3 bases removed from V and 4 bases from J, the gap between germline ends came to 13 bases. CDR3 length: 15 residues. In DNA form, the CDR3 reads TGTGCCAGCAGCTTTGCAGGGGCGAATTACAATGAGCAGTTCTTC. This encodes CASSFAGANYNEQFF.

The rearrangement links TRBV10-1 to TRBJ2-1; TRBD2 agrees at 8 bases. The J segment lost 2 bases and the V segment lost 5 bases, leaving 8 bases of the junction unmatched. The V gene's germline CDR1 is WNHNN and CDR2 SYGVQD (reference sequence). The CDR3 has 16 residues. In nucleotides, the CDR3 is TGCGCCAGCAGTCCCGGGACTAGGGAACCCTACAATGAGCAGTTCTTC. This translates into CASSPGTREPYNEQFF.

V usage is TRBV9 and J usage is TRBJ2-5; 10 nucleotides agree with TRBD2. Germline trimming cut 0 bases from V and 4 bases from J; bases unmatched to any gene: 3. Germline V gene sequence: CDR1 SGDLS, CDR2 YYNGEE. The CDR3 is made up of 15 amino acids. The DNA for the CDR3 is TGTGCCAGCAGCGTAGAGCGGGAGGGCCGAGAGACCCAGTACTTC. This encodes CASSVEREGRETQYF.

This clone was counted a few times. The chain is built from TRBV2 and TRBJ1-1; the D gene is possibly TRBD1 (5 bases). CDR1 is SNHLY, CDR2 FYNNEI, per germline. CDR3 length: 13 amino acids. V lost 10 bases, J lost 1 base, and 13 bases lay in between. The CDR3 sequence: CATGKGENTEAFF. DNA for the CDR3: TGTGCCACGGGGAAAGGGGAGAACACTGAAGCTTTCTTT. Complete variable domain (other parts from reference TRBV2 and TRBJ1-1): EPEVTQTPSHQVTQMGQEVILRCVPISNHLYFYWYRQILGQKVEFLVSFYNNEISEKSEIFDDQFSVERPDGSNFTLKIRSTKLEDSAMYFCATGKGENTEAFFGQGTRLTVV.

The rearrangement joins TRBV2 to TRBJ1-1; no clear D. This CDR3 is 13 amino acids long. CDR1 SNHLY and CDR2 FYNNEI come from the germline V gene. With 8 bases removed from V and 5 bases from J, the gap between germline ends came to 15 bases. DNA of the CDR3: TGTGCCAGCTCAAGGTTAGGTCGGACTGAAGCTTTCTTT. The encoded protein is CASSRLGRTEAFF.

The chain uses TRBV5-1 and TRBJ2-5; the match to TRBD2 covers 8 bases. The germline CDR1 and CDR2 sequences are SGHRS and YFSETQ. The V gene end was trimmed by 0 bases and the J gene end by 5 bases; junction bases not matched to a gene: 18. The CDR3 runs 19 residues. The CDR3 coding sequence is TGCGCCAGCAGCTTGGTTTTAGCGGGATTGACGGCCCGGGCCGAGACCCAGTACTTC. This encodes CASSLVLAGLTARAETQYF.

J is TRBJ1-1 and V is TRBV7-8, with a weak D call TRBD1 (5 bases). The ends were cut back, 8 bases at V and 5 bases at J, with 15 bases in the middle. The CDR3 loop spans 13 amino acids. Germline V lookup: CDR1 SGHVS, CDR2 FQNEAQ. CDR3 bases: TGTGCCAGCGGGGGTCGAGTCGCGACTGAAGCTTTCTTT. This translates into CASGGRVATEAFF.

The chain carries TRBV5-4 and TRBJ2-7; D is perhaps TRBD1 or TRBD2 (5 bases each). The CDR3 loop spans 13 amino acids. Germline loops: CDR1 SGHNT, CDR2 YYREEE (reference sequence). Trimming removed 4 bases from V and 3 bases from J, with 11 bases in between. CDR3 amino acids: CASSTGPHYEQYF. The DNA of the CDR3 is TGTGCCAGCAGCACGGGACCACACTACGAGCAGTACTTC.

V is TRBV5-1 and J is TRBJ1-6, with a weak D call TRBD1 (6 bases). Trimming shortened V by 4 bases and J by 11 bases, and 19 bases separated the two germline ends. CDR1 SGHRS and CDR2 YFSETQ come from the germline V gene. The CDR3 has 15 residues. The CDR3 sequence: CASSGTGDRSAPLHF. The CDR3 DNA sequence: TGCGCCAGCAGCGGCACAGGAGACAGGTCGGCACCCCTCCACTTT.

The gene calls are TRBV7-2 and TRBJ1-3; 7 positions agree with TRBD1. Trimming took 5 bases from V and 1 from J; bases not matched to a gene: 5. The CDR3 is made up of 15 amino acids. Germline-derived CDR1 and CDR2 are SGHTA and FQGNSA. CDR3 protein: CASSPRGGSGNTIYF. The CDR3 DNA reads as TGTGCCAGCAGCCCCAGGGGGGGGTCTGGAAACACCATATATTTT. Full variable domain (rest looked up from reference TRBV7-2 and TRBJ1-3): GAGVSQSPSNKVTEKGKDVELRCDPISGHTALYWYRQSLGQGLEFLIYFQGNSAPDKSGLPSDRFSAERTGGSVSTLTIQRTQQEDSAVYLCASSPRGGSGNTIYFGEGSWLTVV.

CDR3 coding DNA: TGTGCCAGCAGACCCCGGCAGGGCGAGCAGTACTTC. Translation gives CASRPRQGEQYF. The V and J genes are TRBV19 and TRBJ2-7, with a possible D match to TRBD1 (5 bases). This CDR3 spans 12 amino acids. V lost 9 bases to trimming and J lost 6 bases, with 15 bases between them. The V gene's germline CDR1 is LNHDA and CDR2 SQIVND (reference sequence).

The chain couples TRBV19 to TRBJ1-2; 9 nucleotides line up with TRBD1. The CDR3 sequence is 14 residues long. CDR1 and CDR2 from the germline V gene are LNHDA and SQIVND (reference sequence). The ends lost 3 bases at V and 4 bases at J; junction bases unmatched: 3. The CDR3 region has the DNA TGTGCCAGTAGTATGACAGGGGGTACCTATGGCTACACCTTC. It is translated as CASSMTGGTYGYTF.

This chain uses TRBV27 with TRBJ1-2; possibly TRBD1 for D (6 bases). V shed 6 bases and J shed 6 bases, with 11 bases lying between them. Germline V gene sequence: CDR1 MNHEY, CDR2 SMNVEV (reference sequence). This CDR3 has 12 amino acids. CDR3 residues: CASRQTGNGYTF. Here the CDR3 DNA reads TGTGCCAGCAGGCAAACAGGGAATGGCTACACCTTC.

The chain carries TRBV12-3 or TRBV12-4 and TRBJ2-5; D remains ambiguous. The V and J ends lost 1 base and 5 bases respectively, with 8 bases between them. The CDR3 has 13 amino acids. CDR3 nucleotide sequence: TGTGCCAGCAGTTTAGGGCAGGTGGAGACCCAGTACTTC. This encodes CASSLGQVETQYF.

V and J are TRBV19 and TRBJ1-2, with a weak D call TRBD1 (6 bases). Trimming pared 6 bases from V and 3 bases from J, leaving 11 bases between. The germline V gene encodes CDR1 LNHDA and CDR2 SQIVND (reference sequence). This CDR3 has 13 amino acids. The CDR3 region is CASSPGADYGYTF. As DNA, the CDR3 is TGTGCCAGTAGCCCAGGGGCGGACTATGGCTACACCTTC.

The chain has TRBV28 and TRBJ1-2, with 9 bases aligning to TRBD1. The length of the CDR3 is 16 residues. V trimming: 8 bases; J trimming: 1 base; junction bases outside the gene matches: 11. Germline V lookup: CDR1 MDHEN, CDR2 SYDVKM. The CDR3 DNA reads as TGTGCCAGCGGATCGGGACAGGGCGTTTATAACTATGGCTACACCTTC. This sequence encodes CASGSGQGVYNYGYTF.

The chain uses TRBV3-1 (or the pseudogene TRBV3-2) and TRBJ2-7, with 10 bases matching TRBD1. CDR1 and CDR2 from the germline V gene are LGHDT and YNNKEL (reference sequence). The CDR3 totals 14 residues. With V trimmed by 4 bases and J by 2 bases, 2 bases remained unmatched. The CDR3 sequence is CASSLGTGAYEQYF. The CDR3 nucleotides are TGTGCCAGCAGCCTGGGGACAGGGGCCTACGAGCAGTACTTC.